These 21 T cell receptor beta chains were all obtained from the same sample, sequenced in a study of T-cell reconstitution after alpha-beta-depleted transplantation in children. It was with unique molecular identifiers that the TCRbeta library was prepared. TCRdb reprocessed the PCR reads via MiXCR and lists one record per CDR3 protein. The table records about 200,000 distinct CDR3 sequences, roughly 7.1% of them present only once. Sequences were derived from PBMCs, sampled before TCRalphabeta/CD19-depleted stem cell transplant. These receptors all stem from a boy younger than 10 with acute lymphoblastic leukemia, due to receive a stem cell transplant.

This clonotype was picked up many times. The gene calls are TRBV7-8 and TRBJ2-1; perhaps TRBD1 as D (6 bases). Germline CDR1 reads SGHVS; CDR2 reads FQNEAQ. The CDR3 sequence is 14 residues long. V gave up 3 bases and J gave up 5 bases, with 11 bases separating them. CDR3 sequence reads: CASSLGRGHNEQFF. CDR3 sequence (DNA): TGTGCCAGCAGCTTGGGCAGGGGCCACAATGAGCAGTTCTTC.

Many counts were recorded for this clonotype. The chain couples TRBV5-1 to TRBJ2-5, with 8 bases identical to TRBD2. From germline, CDR1 is SGHRS and CDR2 YFSETQ. The CDR3 is 15 amino acids. V shed 5 bases and J 7 bases; nucleotides not matched to a gene: 13. The CDR3 protein is CASSINSGETGTQYF. The CDR3, as DNA: TGCGCCAGCAGTATCAATAGCGGGGAGACGGGGACCCAGTACTTC. The full variable domain, with the rest looked up from reference TRBV5-1 and TRBJ2-5, is KAGVTQTPRYLIKTRGQQVTLSCSPISGHRSVSWYQQTPGQGLQFLFEYFSETQRNKGNFPGRFSGRQFSNSRSEMNVSTLELGDSALYLCASSINSGETGTQYFGPGTRLLVL.

This sequence joins TRBV7-2 and TRBJ2-3; D might be TRBD1 (5 bases). Trimming removed 7 bases from V and 0 bases from J, with 14 bases in between. The germline V gene has CDR1 SGHTA and CDR2 FQGNSA. The CDR3 consists of 15 residues. This CDR3 is CASTYGAASTDTQYF. The CDR3 bases are TGTGCCAGCACTTATGGGGCGGCGAGCACAGATACGCAGTATTTT. Filled out from reference TRBV7-2 and TRBJ2-3, the complete variable domain reads GAGVSQSPSNKVTEKGKDVELRCDPISGHTALYWYRQSLGQGLEFLIYFQGNSAPDKSGLPSDRFSAERTGGSVSTLTIQRTQQEDSAVYLCASTYGAASTDTQYFGPGTRLTVL.

This clonotype showed up many times. The CDR3 is CASRTDRSYEGPQHF. CDR3 bases: TGTGCCAGCAGAACGGACAGGTCCTACGAGGGGCCCCAGCATTTT. V and J are TRBV12-3 or TRBV12-4 and TRBJ1-5, with 7 bases matching TRBD1. The CDR3 totals 15 residues. V dropped 6 bases and J dropped 9; count of bases not matched to a gene: 14.

This clonotype was found many times. The V call is TRBV20-1, the J call TRBJ2-3, with TRBD2 identical over 14 bases. The CDR3 covers 15 residues. J gave up 3 bases and V 4 bases, and 3 bases lay outside the gene matches. CDR1 DFQATT and CDR2 SNEGSKA come from the germline V gene (reference sequence). The CDR3 DNA follows: TGCAGTGCTACCAGACTAGCGGGGGGGACAGATACGCAGTATTTT. This sequence encodes CSATRLAGGTDTQYF.

V and J are TRBV9 and TRBJ2-2; D might be TRBD2 (5 bases). Germline loops: CDR1 SGDLS, CDR2 YYNGEE. This CDR3 is 13 amino acids long. Trimming pared 3 bases from V and 6 bases from J, leaving 9 bases between. In nucleotides, the CDR3 is TGTGCCAGCAGCGAAGGACTCCCCGGGGAGCTGTTTTTT. It yields the protein CASSEGLPGELFF.

This clonotype was seen at least ten times. DNA for the CDR3: TGTGCCACGAGACTAGCGGGATTCGGTGAGCAGTTCTTC. Its protein is CATRLAGFGEQFF. The chain combines TRBV6-2 or TRBV6-3 with TRBJ2-1; 11 bases fit TRBD2. Germline V gives CDR1 MNHEY, CDR2 SVGEGT. The CDR3 is 13 residues long. V lost 10 bases, J lost 9 bases, and 8 bases stayed unmatched.

This clonotype has at least ten counts. The chain recombines TRBV9 with TRBJ2-1; a weak D match, TRBD1 (6 bases). Between the trimmed V and J ends, which lost 0 bases and 11 bases, there was a span of 24 bases. In germline, CDR1 is SGDLS, CDR2 YYNGEE. The CDR3 has 17 residues. CDR3 loop: CASSVAELGAGWSKQFF. As DNA, the CDR3 is TGTGCCAGCAGCGTAGCGGAATTGGGGGCAGGTTGGAGCAAGCAGTTCTTC.

This clonotype has ten or more counts. The genes are TRBV29-1 and TRBJ2-1, with 8 bases identical to TRBD1. Germline V lookup: CDR1 SQVTM, CDR2 ANQGSEA. There are 15 residues in the CDR3. Losses at the gene ends were 7 bases for V and 8 bases for J; bases not matched to a gene: 16. The CDR3 sequence: CSGTGGALPHDEQFF. DNA of the CDR3: TGCAGCGGCACAGGGGGTGCACTCCCACACGATGAGCAGTTCTTC.

This clonotype was counted many times. The V gene is TRBV5-5, the J gene TRBJ2-5; 15 bases line up with TRBD2. CDR1 SGHKS and CDR2 YYEKEE come from the germline V gene (reference sequence). With V trimmed by 3 bases and J by 8 bases, 5 bases remained unmatched. The CDR3 covers 15 residues. The CDR3, as DNA: TGTGCCAGCAGCTCCGGACTAGCGGGAGGGGTAACCCAGTACTTC. This codes for CASSSGLAGGVTQYF.

V gene TRBV20-1 combines with J gene TRBJ2-1; TRBD2 matches at 7 bases. Trimming at V came to 6 bases and at J to 8 bases, leaving 13 bases not matched to a gene. The CDR3 contains 14 residues. CDR1 is DFQATT and CDR2 is SNEGSKA in the germline V gene (reference sequence). As DNA, the CDR3 is TGCAGTGCAACGTGGGGGGGGGAGCAGGATGAGCAGTTCTTC. It yields the protein CSATWGGEQDEQFF.

This clonotype appeared many times. The CDR3 DNA sequence: TGTGCCTGGAGTGTTGGCGGCAATCAGCCCCAGCATTTT. Protein sequence: CAWSVGGNQPQHF. This chain joins TRBV30 and TRBJ1-5; D is unclear. Between the trimmed V and J ends, which lost 0 bases and 2 bases, there was a span of 5 bases. The germline CDR1 and CDR2 sequences are GTSNPN and SVGIG (reference sequence). CDR3 size: 13 residues.

Note on this clonotype: This sequence may be a read error, since a much larger clone differs from it by one base. The rearrangement links TRBV5-1 to TRBJ2-1; TRBD2 is a possible D gene (6 bases). CDR1 and CDR2 from the germline V gene are SGHRS and YFSETQ. The CDR3 spans 15 residues. The CDR3 DNA follows: TGCGCCAGCAGCTCCCCGGGACTCTCCTACAATGCGCAGTTCTTC. Residues: CASSSPGLSYNAQFF.

There are a few counts of this clonotype. The V gene is TRBV5-1, the J gene TRBJ2-1; 9 nucleotides agree with TRBD1. V lost 7 bases and J lost 4; bases outside the gene matches: 6. CDR1 is SGHRS, CDR2 YFSETQ, per germline. CDR3 length: 14 amino acids. DNA for the CDR3: TGCGCCAGCGCGCTGGACAGGGGTTACAATGAGCAGTTCTTC. Translation: CASALDRGYNEQFF.

This clonotype was seen many times. The chain employs TRBV4-2 and TRBJ2-6, with 11 bases that match TRBD1. CDR1 is LGHNA, CDR2 YNFKEQ, per germline. CDR3 length: 20 residues. Unmatched junction bases numbered 12, after V lost 3 bases and J lost 2 bases. This CDR3 is CASSQTDRGPETTGANVLTF. In DNA form, the CDR3 reads TGTGCCAGCAGCCAGACGGACAGGGGGCCCGAAACAACTGGGGCCAACGTCCTGACTTTC.

This clonotype came up a few times. The rearrangement links TRBV5-1 to TRBJ2-2, with TRBD1 identical over 8 bases. The CDR3 covers 16 residues. Trimming at V came to 4 bases and at J to 1 base, leaving 6 bases not matched to a gene. In germline, CDR1 is SGHRS, CDR2 YFSETQ. In nucleotides, the CDR3 is TGCGCCAGCAGCCTCCAGGGGGCCGGGAACACCGGGGAGCTGTTTTTT. Encoded protein: CASSLQGAGNTGELFF.

This clonotype was found many times. The rearrangement uses TRBV5-8 and TRBJ1-2, with 7 positions matching TRBD1. The CDR3 spans 12 residues. Germline CDR1 and CDR2: SGHTS and YDEGEE. V gave up 7 bases and J gave up 6 bases; unmatched junction bases: 6. The CDR3 DNA sequence: TGTGCCAGCGAGACAGGGTTGGATGGCTACACCTTC. Encoded protein: CASETGLDGYTF.

This CDR3 is CASSWGLASQQETQYF. CDR3 DNA: TGTGCCAGCAGCTGGGGACTAGCCTCTCAGCAAGAGACCCAGTACTTC. This chain links TRBV7-3 with TRBJ2-5, with TRBD2 matching over 9 bases. This CDR3 comprises 16 residues. Looked up from germline, CDR1 is SGHTA and CDR2 is FQGTGA. Trimming took 4 bases from V and 2 from J; bases not matched to a gene: 8.

This clonotype was detected ten times or more. The chain employs TRBV6-2 or TRBV6-3 and TRBJ1-5; 10 bases agree with TRBD1. V trimming: 6 bases; J trimming: 7 bases; junction bases outside the gene matches: 6. CDR3 length: 14 amino acids. The germline CDR1 and CDR2 sequences are MNHEY and SVGEGT. CDR3 protein: CASRDRDRGQPQHF. The CDR3 region has the DNA TGTGCCAGCAGAGACCGGGACAGGGGACAGCCCCAGCATTTT.

This clonotype occurred a few times. Possible read error: a much larger clone is one base away. The chain is built from TRBV3-1 and TRBJ2-1; 12 bases are shared with TRBD2. This CDR3 contains 15 residues. In germline, CDR1 is LGHDT, CDR2 YNNKEL (reference sequence). Here the CDR3 reads CATSQSSGGAGEQFF. The CDR3 DNA is TGTGCCACCAGCCAATCTAGCGGGGGGGCCGGTGAGCAGTTCTTC.

This clonotype was observed at least ten times. The genes are TRBV7-9 and TRBJ1-5; D uncertain. The V and J ends lost 5 bases and 5 bases respectively, with 4 bases between them. There are 11 residues in the CDR3. Germline V lookup: CDR1 SEHNR, CDR2 FQNEAQ (reference sequence). The CDR3 DNA is TGTGCCAGCAGCCCCCATCAGCCCCAGCATTTT. Residues: CASSPHQPQHF.